Below, 20 T cell receptor beta chains from the same sample are listed, as sequenced in a study of control samples from healthy donors and cancer patients. Libraries were prepared by immunoSEQ multiplex PCR; TCRdb keeps only in-frame clonotypes and omits some of them. The sample lists fewer than 95,000 clones; more than 70% were seen once. Sequencing used blood. These receptors all stem from a woman in her forties in good health.

CDR3 nucleotide sequence: TGCGCCAGCAGCCTCCAGATTAATACACCTGAAGCTTTCTTT. Encoded protein: CASSLQINTPEAFF. V and J are TRBV4-3 and TRBJ1-1; no clear D gene. This CDR3 comprises 14 residues. CDR1 is LGHNA and CDR2 is YSLEER in the germline V gene. The V and J ends lost 4 bases and 6 bases respectively, with 15 bases between them.

V gene TRBV30 combines with J gene TRBJ2-2; no definite D call. Germline-derived CDR1 and CDR2 are GTSNPN and SVGIG (reference sequence). V was shortened by 6 bases and J by 3 bases, with 14 bases between the two germline ends. This CDR3 spans 14 amino acids. As DNA, the CDR3 is TGTGCCTGTGGACGGCGCTCTCACACCGGGGAGCTGTTTTTT. It encodes CACGRRSHTGELFF.

Only a few counts were recorded for this clone. The rearrangement joins TRBV19 to TRBJ1-2; D remains ambiguous. The V end lost 3 bases, the J end lost 4 bases, and 18 bases lay between the germline ends. The CDR3 spans 16 residues. CDR1 is LNHDA, CDR2 SQIVND, per germline (reference sequence). The CDR3 spells CASSMGTAKGVYGYTF. The CDR3 DNA reads TGTGCCAGTAGTATGGGCACAGCGAAGGGTGTCTATGGCTACACCTTC.

The chain has TRBV11-3 and TRBJ2-2; 10 bases line up with TRBD1. J gave up 6 bases and V 4 bases, and 5 bases lay outside the gene matches. Germline V gene data show CDR1 as SGHNT and CDR2 as YENEEA. CDR3 length: 15 residues. The CDR3 region is CASSSGQGVSGELFF. CDR3 DNA: TGTGCCAGCAGCTCCGGACAGGGGGTTTCCGGGGAGCTGTTTTTT.

This clone was counted only a few times. The chain joins TRBV9 to TRBJ1-1; TRBD1 is a possible D gene (5 bases). Germline lookup yields CDR1 SGDLS and CDR2 YYNGEE. Trimming cost V 4 bases and J 7 bases, with 14 bases left between them. This CDR3 region has 13 residues. CDR3 sequence reads: CASSTLWGDEAFF. Here the CDR3 DNA reads TGTGCCAGCAGCACTCTCTGGGGCGATGAAGCTTTCTTT.

The V call is TRBV6-4, the J call TRBJ2-7; D remains ambiguous. This CDR3 comprises 13 residues. Trimming removed 6 bases from V and 3 bases from J, with 12 bases in between. In germline, CDR1 is MRHNA, CDR2 SNTAGT. CDR3 DNA sequence: TGTGCCAGCAGCCAAGGGCCCGGCTACGAGCAGTACTTC. Encoded protein: CASSQGPGYEQYF.

This clone was seen only a few times. The chain has TRBV6-4 and TRBJ2-1; 9 bases are a match to TRBD2. The CDR3 extends over 16 amino acids. Germline lookup yields CDR1 MRHNA and CDR2 SNTAGT. The ends lost 7 bases at V and 2 bases at J; junction bases unmatched: 9. The CDR3 DNA is TGTGCCAGCATCGGGACTAGCTGGCGGGCCTACAATGAGCAGTTCTTC. Protein product: CASIGTSWRAYNEQFF.

The gene calls are TRBV9 and TRBJ2-7; unclear D gene. Germline CDR1 is SGDLS and CDR2 is YYNGEE. CDR3 size: 12 residues. The ends were cut back, 3 bases at V and 6 bases at J, with 10 bases in the middle. The CDR3 region has the DNA TGTGCCAGCAGCGCGACCCCCTCCGAGCAGTACTTC. This translates into CASSATPSEQYF.

J is TRBJ2-7 and V is TRBV4-1; unclear D gene. Germline assignment: CDR1 MGHRA and CDR2 YSYEKL. Deletions cut 1 base from V and 1 base from J, with 11 bases between. The CDR3 runs to 15 residues. CDR3 loop: CASSQAFTDSYEQYF. The CDR3, as DNA: TGCGCCAGCAGCCAAGCGTTTACAGATTCCTACGAGCAGTACTTC.

The chain carries TRBV11-1 and TRBJ1-5, with D perhaps TRBD1 (6 bases). Deletions cut 11 bases from V and 2 bases from J, with 19 bases between. The CDR3 has 15 amino acids. CDR1 and CDR2 from the germline V gene are SGHAT and FQDESV (reference sequence). CDR3: CAAVGAGEGNQPQHF. In DNA, the CDR3 is TGTGCCGCCGTTGGGGCAGGGGAAGGCAATCAGCCCCAGCATTTT.

This clone was observed once. This sequence joins TRBV6-5 and TRBJ2-7; 12 bases align to TRBD2. Germline V lookup: CDR1 MNHEY, CDR2 SVGAGI. V lost 4 bases to trimming and J lost 6 bases; unmatched junction nucleotides: 7. The CDR3 is made up of 15 amino acids. CDR3: CASSLSTSGGREQYF. The CDR3 DNA is TGTGCCAGCAGTTTATCGACTAGCGGGGGTCGCGAGCAGTACTTC.

This chain joins TRBV12-3 or TRBV12-4 and TRBJ1-2; 7 bases match TRBD1. With 8 bases clipped from V and 10 bases from J, the junction kept 10 bases outside the gene matches. This CDR3 has 12 residues. CDR3 bases: TGTGCCAGCTCCTATGACAGGGTAGTCTACACCTTC. Translation gives CASSYDRVVYTF.

The J gene is TRBJ1-4, the V gene TRBV7-9; D is perhaps TRBD1 (5 bases). Trimming pared 5 bases from V and 0 bases from J, leaving 16 bases between. The CDR3 is 17 amino acids. CDR1 is SEHNR, CDR2 FQNEAQ, per germline (reference sequence). DNA of the CDR3: TGTGCCAGCAGCCCGGTGGGGGGGTGGTCAACTAATGAAAAACTGTTTTTT. The encoded protein is CASSPVGGWSTNEKLFF.

This chain links TRBV5-1 with TRBJ1-3; 7 bases map to TRBD1. The CDR3 loop spans 14 amino acids. The junction had 3 bases not matched to a gene; V was cut back by 2 bases and J by 4 bases. CDR1 and CDR2 (germline): SGHRS, YFSETQ. The CDR3 protein is CASSLTGEGNTIYF. CDR3 bases: TGCGCCAGCAGCTTAACAGGGGAAGGAAACACCATATATTTT. The complete variable domain, with remaining parts taken from reference TRBV5-1 and TRBJ1-3, reads KAGVTQTPRYLIKTRGQQVTLSCSPISGHRSVSWYQQTPGQGLQFLFEYFSETQRNKGNFPGRFSGRQFSNSRSEMNVSTLELGDSALYLCASSLTGEGNTIYFGEGSWLTVV.

The chain links TRBV4-1 to TRBJ1-3; D is perhaps TRBD1 (6 bases). The CDR3 sequence is 17 residues long. Germline V gene sequence: CDR1 MGHRA, CDR2 YSYEKL. V lost 1 base, J lost 0 bases, and 13 bases lay in between. The CDR3 reads CASSQGRGKDSGNTIYF. As DNA, the CDR3 is TGCGCCAGCAGCCAAGGGAGGGGGAAGGACTCTGGAAACACCATATATTTT.

The rearrangement uses TRBV14 and TRBJ1-6, with D uncertain. There are 14 residues in the CDR3. V was trimmed by 3 bases and J by 9 bases, leaving 12 bases between them. CDR1 is SGHDN, CDR2 FVKESK, per germline. CDR3 region: CASSQGIGVSPLHF. The CDR3 DNA is TGTGCCAGCAGCCAGGGAATTGGGGTTTCACCCCTCCACTTT.

The V gene is TRBV5-8, the J gene TRBJ2-2, with 11 bases lining up with TRBD1. The CDR3 sequence is 15 residues long. Germline V gene lookup returns CDR1 SGHTS and CDR2 YDEGEE. V was clipped by 5 bases and J by 6 bases; unmatched bases: 6. In DNA, the CDR3 is TGTGCCAGCAGTTCGGGACAGGGGGAGTCCGGGGAGCTGTTTTTT. It encodes CASSSGQGESGELFF. Looking up the rest from reference TRBV5-8 and TRBJ2-2 gives the full variable domain: EAGVTQSPTHLIKTRGQQATLRCSPISGHTSVYWYQQALGLGLQFLLWYDEGEERNRGNFPPRFSGRQFPNYSSELNVNALELEDSALYLCASSSGQGESGELFFGEGSRLTVL.

This rearrangement joins TRBV15 to TRBJ1-1; 7 nucleotides agree with TRBD1. Unmatched junction bases numbered 8, after V lost 2 bases and J lost 5 bases. Germline V gives CDR1 LNHNV, CDR2 YYDKDF (reference sequence). The CDR3 length is 15 residues. CDR3 region: CATSRPQGGQTEAFF. Written as DNA, the CDR3 is TGTGCCACCAGCAGACCGCAGGGGGGTCAAACTGAAGCTTTCTTT.

V and J are TRBV2 and TRBJ2-2, with a possible D match to TRBD1 (6 bases). The CDR3 runs to 16 residues. The V end was cut by 4 bases, the J end by 3 bases, with 15 bases between. In germline, CDR1 is SNHLY, CDR2 FYNNEI. The DNA of the CDR3 is TGTGCCAGCAGTGTGTCAGGACAGCTGGACACCGGGGAGCTGTTTTTT. Its translation is CASSVSGQLDTGELFF.

V usage is TRBV6-4 and J usage is TRBJ1-6; a weak D match, TRBD1 (5 bases). In germline, CDR1 is MRHNA, CDR2 SNTAGT. The CDR3 has 15 residues. Trimming removed 6 bases from V and 7 bases from J, with 16 bases in between. For the CDR3, the DNA is TGTGCCAGCAGGGGCTTCGGGGGAGAGAATTCACCCCTCCACTTT. It yields the protein CASRGFGGENSPLHF.